A selection of T cell receptor beta chains follows, all from one sample in a study of OX40 agonist ivuxolimab in advanced cancers. The data were produced by immunoSEQ multiplex PCR, yet TCRdb's version contains in-frame clones alone and is incomplete. The sample carries fewer than 40,000 clones, about 88% recorded once. Specimen: CD4+ or CD8+ T cells sorted from blood, collected in a trial of the OX40 agonist ivuxolimab. Receptors were obtained from an adult with an advanced solid tumor such as melanoma, head and neck, liver or kidney cancer. Each CDR3 is given with its conserved first and last residue. The D gene is left open where the match is weak. Rows may omit the clone size; those that give it use once, few, many or a size class.

D gene	V gene	J gene	clone size	CDR3 length	CDR3 protein	CDR3 DNA
TRBD2	TRBV27	TRBJ2-1	.	13	CASSLGTKNEQFF	TGTGCCAGCAGTTTAGGGACTAAAAATGAGCAGTTCTTC
TRBD1	TRBV7-9	TRBJ1-2	.	13	CASSTGGVRGYTF	TGTGCCAGCAGCACAGGGGGCGTACGAGGCTACACCTTC
.	TRBV9	TRBJ2-4	once	15	CASSPQGETKNIQYF	TGTGCCAGCAGCCCCCAGGGAGAGACCAAAAACATTCAGTACTTC
.	TRBV10-3	TRBJ2-5	.	15	CAISERGMEQETQYF	TGTGCCATCAGTGAACGGGGTATGGAGCAAGAGACCCAGTACTTC
.	TRBV6-5	TRBJ1-1	.	13	CASKPGFHTEAFF	TGTGCCAGCAAACCCGGATTCCACACTGAAGCTTTCTTT
.	TRBV9	TRBJ2-4	.	18	CASSVGVSGAIVKNIQYF	TGTGCCAGCAGCGTAGGGGTGTCGGGAGCGATCGTCAAAAACATTCAGTACTTC
.	TRBV5-6	TRBJ2-3	.	15	CASSLRQFPKDTQYF	TGTGCCAGCAGCTTGCGGCAGTTCCCTAAGGATACGCAGTATTTT
.	TRBV6-1	TRBJ2-7	once	15	CASSEMGGVVYEQYF	TGTGCCAGCAGTGAAATGGGTGGGGTAGTCTACGAGCAGTACTTC
.	TRBV9	TRBJ1-2	few	12	CASSDTAYGYTF	TGTGCCAGCAGCGATACGGCCTATGGCTACACCTTC
.	TRBV14	TRBJ2-2	.	12	CASSHSGGELFF	TGTGCCAGCAGCCACAGCGGCGGGGAGCTGTTTTTT